The 22 T cell receptor beta chains below were found in one sample sequenced in a study of control samples from healthy donors and cancer patients. Here immunoSEQ multiplex PCR was the method, and the copy in TCRdb shows in-frame clones only, minus some. The sample comprises 96,000 or so clones, 80% to 95% of which are singletons, and around 8.5% rests with the top ten. Sequencing used blood. The receptors were gathered from a man between 18 and 29 years old in good health.

The V call is TRBV5-6, the J call TRBJ1-2; D is unresolved. CDR3 size: 12 residues. Per germline, CDR1 SGHDT and CDR2 YYEEEE. V lost 1 base, J lost 3 bases, and 4 bases lay in between. The CDR3 region is CASSLRDYGYTF. The CDR3, as DNA: TGTGCCAGCAGCTTGCGGGACTATGGCTACACCTTC.

The V gene is TRBV13, the J gene TRBJ1-3, with D hard to call. This CDR3 is built from 16 residues. Trimming cost V 4 bases and J 0 bases, with 13 bases left between them. CDR1 is PRHDT, CDR2 FYEKMQ, per germline (reference sequence). This CDR3 reads CASSSWTDSSGNTIYF. In DNA form, the CDR3 reads TGTGCCAGCAGCTCCTGGACGGATAGCTCTGGAAACACCATATATTTT.

V gene TRBV4-1 combines with J gene TRBJ1-1, with D perhaps TRBD1 (6 bases). Trimming removed 0 bases from V and 7 bases from J, with 21 bases in between. CDR1 and CDR2 from the germline V gene are MGHRA and YSYEKL. CDR3 size: 17 residues. CDR3 coding DNA: TGCGCCAGCAGCCAAGAGCCCCCCGCGACAGGACCACATGAAGCTTTCTTT. This gives the protein CASSQEPPATGPHEAFF.

For the CDR3, the DNA is TGCGCCAGCAAGGTCCCAGGTCCCAACTCTGGGGCCAACGTCCTGACTTTC. Translated, it gives CASKVPGPNSGANVLTF. The chain links TRBV5-1 to TRBJ2-6; D is ambiguous. V was clipped by 6 bases and J by 0 bases, with 16 bases between them. The CDR3 sequence is 17 residues long. Looked up from germline, CDR1 is SGHRS and CDR2 is YFSETQ.

J is TRBJ2-7 and V is TRBV10-3; D may correspond to TRBD1 or TRBD2 (5 bases each). Trimming took off 10 bases at V and 2 bases at J, with 12 bases between the two ends. Germline V gene data show CDR1 as ENHRY and CDR2 as SYGVKD. This CDR3 has 12 amino acids. This chain's CDR3 is CATRDGAYEQYF. In DNA form, the CDR3 reads TGTGCCACCCGGGACGGTGCCTACGAGCAGTACTTC.

The chain employs TRBV6-5 and TRBJ2-1, with 10 bases lining up with TRBD2. V shed 7 bases and J 5 bases; nucleotides not matched to a gene: 8. The CDR3 runs 15 residues. In germline, CDR1 is MNHEY, CDR2 SVGAGI. The chain's CDR3 is CASTETSGINNEQFF. The CDR3 coding sequence is TGTGCCAGCACCGAAACTAGCGGGATTAACAATGAGCAGTTCTTC.

The rearrangement joins TRBV5-6 to TRBJ2-7, with a tentative D call TRBD1 (6 bases). The CDR3 is 13 amino acids. Germline V gene lookup returns CDR1 SGHDT and CDR2 YYEEEE. Deletions cut 4 bases from V and 0 bases from J, with 8 bases between. CDR3 in DNA: TGTGCCAGCAGCGGGGACATCTCCTACGAGCAGTACTTC. Translating gives CASSGDISYEQYF.

The V gene is TRBV15, the J gene TRBJ1-1, with 10 bases aligning to TRBD1. The CDR3 is 16 residues long. V was clipped by 0 bases and J by 3 bases; unmatched bases: 4. The germline V gene has CDR1 LNHNV and CDR2 YYDKDF (reference sequence). Here the CDR3 DNA reads TGTGCCACCAGCAGAGATCGGGACAGGGGTGACACTGAAGCTTTCTTT. Protein sequence: CATSRDRDRGDTEAFF.

This clone was seen just once. The chain carries TRBV4-3 and TRBJ2-1, with D perhaps TRBD2 (6 bases). This CDR3 has 15 amino acids. Germline assignment: CDR1 LGHNA and CDR2 YSLEER. Trimming shortened V by 0 bases and J by 12 bases, and 18 bases separated the two germline ends. The CDR3 DNA reads TGCGCCAGCAGCCAAGATGCTTCGGCGGGATGGGGGCAGTTCTTC. Translated, it gives CASSQDASAGWGQFF.

Only one count was recorded for this clone. J is TRBJ1-2 and V is TRBV7-8, with D possibly TRBD1 on 6 matching bases. CDR1 is SGHVS, CDR2 FQNEAQ, per germline. The CDR3 runs 18 residues. Trimming removed 2 bases at V and 7 bases at J, with 26 bases between. The CDR3 sequence: CASSLTRGPQGGTGGYTF. CDR3 nucleotide sequence: TGTGCCAGCAGCTTAACCCGGGGGCCCCAGGGCGGTACGGGTGGCTACACCTTC. The whole variable domain, filled in from reference TRBV7-8 and TRBJ1-2, reads GAGVSQSPRYKVAKRGQDVALRCDPISGHVSLFWYQQALGQGPEFLTYFQNEAQLDKSGLPSDRFFAERPEGSVSTLKIQRTQQEDSAVYLCASSLTRGPQGGTGGYTFGSGTRLTVV.

V and J are TRBV7-9 and TRBJ2-7; 10 bases are a match to TRBD1. V gave up 3 bases and J gave up 4 bases; unmatched junction bases: 6. The germline CDR1 and CDR2 sequences are SEHNR and FQNEAQ (reference sequence). This CDR3 spans 15 amino acids. CDR3 sequence (DNA): TGTGCCAGCAGCTTGGAGACAGGGGGCCTGTACGAGCAGTACTTC. Its translation: CASSLETGGLYEQYF.

This chain links TRBV7-8 with TRBJ2-5; 10 bases match TRBD1. Unmatched junction bases numbered 4, after V lost 5 bases and J lost 4 bases. Germline CDR1 SGHVS, CDR2 FQNEAQ. The CDR3 length is 14 residues. The CDR3 here is CASSKDRGRETQYF. The DNA for the CDR3 is TGTGCCAGCAGCAAGGACAGGGGGAGAGAGACCCAGTACTTC. Complete variable domain (other parts from reference TRBV7-8 and TRBJ2-5): GAGVSQSPRYKVAKRGQDVALRCDPISGHVSLFWYQQALGQGPEFLTYFQNEAQLDKSGLPSDRFFAERPEGSVSTLKIQRTQQEDSAVYLCASSKDRGRETQYFGPGTRLLVL.

This rearrangement joins TRBV5-1 to TRBJ1-2; TRBD1 agrees at 7 bases. CDR1 and CDR2 from the germline V gene are SGHRS and YFSETQ. The CDR3 sequence is 13 residues long. With 0 bases clipped from V and 5 bases from J, the junction kept 1 base outside the gene matches. In DNA form, the CDR3 reads TGCGCCAGCAGCTTGGGCAGGGGGTATGGCTACACCTTC. It yields the protein CASSLGRGYGYTF. Drawing the rest from reference TRBV5-1 and TRBJ1-2, the complete variable domain is KAGVTQTPRYLIKTRGQQVTLSCSPISGHRSVSWYQQTPGQGLQFLFEYFSETQRNKGNFPGRFSGRQFSNSRSEMNVSTLELGDSALYLCASSLGRGYGYTFGSGTRLTVV.

The chain couples TRBV5-5 to TRBJ2-2; 7 bases fit TRBD2. The CDR3 consists of 15 residues. After removal of 5 bases from V and 5 bases from J, the junction contained 9 bases not matched to a gene. Germline CDR1 is SGHKS and CDR2 is YYEKEE (reference sequence). This CDR3 reads CASSYGGLWTGELFF. The CDR3 coding sequence is TGTGCCAGCAGTTACGGGGGACTATGGACCGGGGAGCTGTTTTTT.

The chain joins TRBV7-6 to TRBJ1-3; maybe TRBD1 (5 bases). The CDR3 is 16 amino acids. The V end lost 1 base, the J end lost 3 bases, and 13 bases lay between the germline ends. Germline V gives CDR1 SGHVS, CDR2 FNYEAQ. This CDR3 is CASSLVGLSNGNTIYF. CDR3 nucleotide sequence: TGTGCCAGCAGCTTAGTGGGACTTTCTAATGGAAACACCATATATTTT.

CDR3 coding DNA: TGTGCCAGCAGATCCGCCACAAACTATGGCTACACCTTC. Translation gives CASRSATNYGYTF. The chain is built from TRBV27 and TRBJ1-2; D remains ambiguous. CDR3 length: 13 residues. Germline CDR1 and CDR2: MNHEY and SMNVEV (reference sequence). V lost 6 bases and J 2 bases, leaving 10 bases between the germline ends.

CDR3 DNA: TGTGCCTGGAGGGTGGGCAATCAGCCCCAGCATTTT. Its protein is CAWRVGNQPQHF. V is TRBV30 and J is TRBJ1-5; D ambiguous. This CDR3 has 12 amino acids. Germline V gene data show CDR1 as GTSNPN and CDR2 as SVGIG (reference sequence). Trimming cost V 3 bases and J 2 bases, with 5 bases left between them. Drawing the rest from reference TRBV30 and TRBJ1-5, the complete variable domain is SQTIHQWPATLVQPVGSPLSLECTVEGTSNPNLYWYRQAAGRGLQLLFYSVGIGQISSEVPQNLSASRPQDRQFILSSKKLLLSDSGFYLCAWRVGNQPQHFGDGTRLSIL.

The rearrangement uses TRBV4-2 and TRBJ2-7, with TRBD2 as a possible D gene (5 bases). The CDR3 has 14 residues. V lost 0 bases to trimming and J lost 4 bases, with 10 bases between them. The V gene's germline CDR1 is LGHNA and CDR2 YNFKEQ. The CDR3 loop reads CASSQDFEGYEQYF. In DNA form, the CDR3 reads TGTGCCAGCAGCCAAGATTTTGAGGGTTACGAGCAGTACTTC.

This clone occurred once. The V gene is TRBV5-6, the J gene TRBJ2-7; 8 bases fit TRBD2. CDR3 length: 12 residues. J lost 5 bases, V lost 5 bases, and 3 bases had no gene match. Per the germline V gene, CDR1 is SGHDT and CDR2 is YYEEEE. CDR3 sequence (DNA): TGTGCCAGCAGTGGGACTAGTGACGAGCAGTACTTC. Protein sequence: CASSGTSDEQYF.

The chain carries TRBV6-2 or TRBV6-3 and TRBJ2-7; 8 nucleotides match TRBD1. The CDR3 is 17 amino acids. CDR1 and CDR2 from the germline V gene are MNHEY and SVGEGT. Trimming cost V 6 bases and J 1 base; bases outside gene matches: 14. CDR3: CASSPDRTGWDSYEQYF. The DNA of the CDR3 is TGTGCCAGCAGCCCCGACCGGACAGGGTGGGATTCCTACGAGCAGTACTTC.

The count of this clone is one. The chain joins TRBV7-8 to TRBJ1-1, with a possible D match to TRBD1 (5 bases). CDR3 size: 13 residues. Germline V gene data show CDR1 as SGHVS and CDR2 as FQNEAQ. Trimming took off 3 bases at V and 11 bases at J, with 16 bases between the two ends. The CDR3 here is CASSFRTGSDAFF. The CDR3 DNA follows: TGTGCCAGCAGCTTTCGCACAGGATCGGACGCTTTCTTT.

The chain employs TRBV6-4 and TRBJ2-3; a possible D gene is TRBD2 (5 bases). The V gene's germline CDR1 is MRHNA and CDR2 SNTAGT. The CDR3 is 14 amino acids. V shed 5 bases and J shed 2 bases, with 11 bases lying between them. This CDR3 reads CASSLSGATDTQYF. DNA for the CDR3: TGTGCCAGCAGTTTAAGCGGCGCCACAGATACGCAGTATTTT.